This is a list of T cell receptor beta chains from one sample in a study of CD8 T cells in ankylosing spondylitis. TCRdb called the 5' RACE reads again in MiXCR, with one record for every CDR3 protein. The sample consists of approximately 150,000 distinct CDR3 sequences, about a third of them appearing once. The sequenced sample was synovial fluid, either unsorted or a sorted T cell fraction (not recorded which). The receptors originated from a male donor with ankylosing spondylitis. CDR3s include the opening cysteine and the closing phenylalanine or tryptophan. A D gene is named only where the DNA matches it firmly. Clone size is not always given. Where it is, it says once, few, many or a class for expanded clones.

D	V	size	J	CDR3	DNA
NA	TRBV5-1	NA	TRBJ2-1	CASSPRGGRYNEQFF	TGCGCCAGCAGCCCGAGGGGGGGTCGGTACAATGAGCAGTTCTTC
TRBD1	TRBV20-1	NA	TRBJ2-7	CSASDANQGVEQYF	TGCAGTGCTAGCGACGCAAATCAGGGGGTGGAGCAGTACTTC
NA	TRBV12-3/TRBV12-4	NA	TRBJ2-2	CASGRGGGKGGELFF	TGTGCCAGCGGACGAGGTGGCGGGAAGGGAGGGGAGCTGTTTTTT
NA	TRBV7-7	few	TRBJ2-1	CASRPYSGTAGNEQFF	TGTGCCAGCAGACCGTATTCCGGGACCGCGGGCAATGAGCAGTTCTTC
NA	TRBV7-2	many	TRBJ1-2	CASSPPKGLYGYTF	TGTGCCAGCAGCCCCCCCAAGGGCCTCTATGGCTACACCTTC
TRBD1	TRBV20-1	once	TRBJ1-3	CSARETGVRNTIYF	TGCAGTGCTAGAGAGACAGGGGTGAGAAACACCATATATTTT
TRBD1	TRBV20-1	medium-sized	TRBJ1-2	CSARPEEGQGKGYTF	TGCAGTGCTAGACCGGAGGAAGGACAGGGAAAAGGCTACACCTTC
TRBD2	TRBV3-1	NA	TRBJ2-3	CASSQGLAGLGDTQYF	TGTGCCAGCAGCCAAGGACTAGCGGGTCTCGGAGATACGCAGTATTTT
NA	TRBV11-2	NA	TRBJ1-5	CASSLRDLEPQHF	TGTGCCAGCAGCTTGAGGGATTTGGAGCCCCAGCATTTT
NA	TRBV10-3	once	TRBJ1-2	CAISESILRGYGYTF	TGTGCCATCAGTGAGTCAATCCTCAGAGGCTATGGCTACACCTTC
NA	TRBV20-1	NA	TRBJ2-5	CSARLPLGGGLETQYF	TGCAGTGCTAGATTACCTTTGGGAGGGGGCTTGGAGACCCAGTACTTC
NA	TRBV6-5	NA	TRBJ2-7	CASSYGGQGKTYEQYF	TGTGCCAGCAGTTACGGCGGGCAGGGAAAGACGTACGAGCAGTACTTC
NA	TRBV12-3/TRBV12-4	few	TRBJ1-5	CASSFREPQHF	TGTGCCAGCAGTTTTCGGGAGCCCCAGCATTTT
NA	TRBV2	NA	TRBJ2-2	CASSRGGTGELFF	TGTGCCAGCAGTCGGGGAGGCACCGGGGAGCTGTTTTTT
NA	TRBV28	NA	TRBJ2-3	CASSLYVADTQYF	TGTGCCAGCAGTCTCTATGTAGCAGATACGCAGTATTTT
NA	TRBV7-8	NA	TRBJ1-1	CASSWRSRGGVNTEAFF	TGTGCCAGCAGCTGGAGGAGCCGAGGGGGGGTGAACACTGAAGCTTTCTTT
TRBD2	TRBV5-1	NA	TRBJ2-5	CASSLAASGGALRETQYF	TGCGCCAGCAGCTTGGCGGCTAGCGGGGGGGCCTTGAGGGAGACCCAGTACTTC
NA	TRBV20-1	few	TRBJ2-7	CSAPGRTIRVPSSYEQYF	TGCAGTGCTCCCGGAAGGACAATCAGGGTCCCCTCTTCCTACGAGCAGTACTTC
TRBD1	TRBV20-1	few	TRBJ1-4	CSAPDRRNEKLFF	TGCAGTGCTCCGGACAGGAGAAATGAAAAACTGTTTTTT
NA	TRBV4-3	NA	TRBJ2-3	CASSQGMDSLKADTQYF	TGCGCCAGCAGCCAGGGTATGGATAGCCTCAAAGCAGATACGCAGTATTTT
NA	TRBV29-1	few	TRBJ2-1	CSVEQGWRGGEQFF	TGCAGCGTTGAACAGGGCTGGAGGGGAGGTGAGCAGTTCTTC
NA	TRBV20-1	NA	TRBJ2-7	CSARDFRAYEQYF	TGCAGTGCCAGGGACTTTAGGGCATACGAGCAGTACTTC
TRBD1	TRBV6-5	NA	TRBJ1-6	CASSYGTGNSPLHF	TGTGCCAGCAGTTATGGGACAGGAAATTCACCCCTCCACTTT
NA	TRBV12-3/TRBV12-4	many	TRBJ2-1	CASSLGTSTHNEQFF	TGTGCCAGCAGTCTTGGGACCTCCACCCACAATGAGCAGTTCTTC
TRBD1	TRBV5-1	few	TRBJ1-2	CASSPEGAHYGYTF	TGCGCCAGCAGCCCCGAGGGGGCGCATTATGGCTACACCTTC
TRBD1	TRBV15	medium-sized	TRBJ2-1	CATSRQKNRGEKFF	TGTGCCACCAGCAGACAAAAAAACAGGGGAGAGAAGTTCTTC
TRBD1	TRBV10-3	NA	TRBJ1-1	CAIRGLGGSVNTEAFF	TGTGCCATCAGGGGGTTAGGGGGCAGCGTGAACACTGAAGCTTTCTTT